This paragraph reports one T cell receptor beta chain. This clone was detected only a few times. Its specific antigen is unknown. Base qualities are missing; no much larger clone stands one base away. The germline V gene encodes CDR1 SGHRS and CDR2 YFSETQ. Unmatched junction bases come to 11, with V trimmed by 4 bases and J by 5 bases. The CDR3, cysteine through phenylalanine, is 15 amino acids long. Only the CDR3 DNA stays, 45 bases, in frame from base 1. This record comes from a study of beta chain features in type 1 diabetes (dated 2018 in TCRdb). About the study as a whole: Patients and healthy donors did not differ in mean age, gender distribution, total cell number or subset yield. Whereas all 30 or so donors provided naive and central memory subsets, regulatory and stem cell-like memory subsets were isolated from just 8 patients and about 8 healthy donors. A total of 100 million to 140 million sorted cells were examined across all samples, and the number of cells per subset was strongly correlated with RNA yield. The study compared the TCRB repertoires of sorted circulating CD4+ T cell subsets in recently diagnosed type 1 diabetes patients with those in matched healthy donors.

Each donor gave one peripheral blood draw, roughly 110 mL on average, collected into heparinised tubes. Using a panel that included CD45RO, CCR7, CD25, CD127, CD95 and CD27, naive, central memory, regulatory and stem cell-like memory CD4+ T cells were sorted on a BD FACSAria II. A purity above 95% was achieved for all sorted populations. PBMCs were isolated right away by Lymphoprep density gradient centrifugation and were stained directly, without culture. So that batch effects would be minimized, each experiment stained and sorted samples in pairs, pairing one healthy donor with one patient. All of the isolated RNA was reverse transcribed with the High Capacity cDNA Reverse Transcription Kit, so expressed TCRB transcripts were sequenced. Naive, central memory and regulatory T cell samples underwent deep immunoSEQ sequencing, averaging roughly 3.5 million total reads per sample. After sorted cells were lysed in RLT buffer, RNA was extracted with DNase-treated RNeasy Micro or Mini kits, with the choice depending on cell number. To prevent cross-contamination, every cell subset was processed on its own, while patient and healthy donor samples were processed together. Using the immunoSEQ multiplex PCR, TCRB sequences were amplified from cDNA into 87-bp fragments spanning the CDR3 region. Sequencing of the amplicons was performed on the Illumina HiSeq platform. Turning to the authors' computational methods: PCR bias was computationally corrected using synthetic template baselines, reads within Hamming distance 2 were collapsed, and singletons that could not be merged were discarded. By aligning reads against IMGT, V, D and J genes, CDR3 length, and insertions or deletions at six rearrangement sites were assigned. Clonotype counts were normalized to sorted cell number within each subset before computing true diversity and Gini coefficients with the tcR R package. The overlap coefficient, calculated on TCRB nucleotide sequences, was used to quantify repertoire sharing. As a proxy for the pre-selection repertoire, out-of-frame TCRB sequences from naive cells were analyzed. This is the immuneACCESS table as TCRdb keeps it, with only in-frame sequences that have V and J called. A part of the clones is gone; compared with another copy, unresolved V genes explain less than half, and the rest is unexplained. The DNA gave D and trimming, while V, J and clone size come from that table. The table for this sample lists fewer than 350,000 clones; over 12% of them were counted only once. The ten largest account for less than 0.02% of the sample.

General conclusions and limits of the study: Because cDNA was sequenced instead of genomic DNA, highly expressing activated cells could be over-represented, though the groups showed no difference in activation or CD3 levels. A moderate but significant shortening of TCRB CDR3 length was observed in type 1 diabetes patients in all four CD4+ subsets. Because small numbers of individuals were included in the HLA sub-analyses, any influence of HLA type on TCRB rearrangement was left unresolved. Naive, central memory and regulatory TCRB repertoires appeared more similar among patients than among healthy donors. Patients with type 1 diabetes made fewer insertions and deleted more nucleotides at VDJ recombination sites, implying thymic rearrangement abnormalities. Shorter templates might have been favored by PCR, but patient and control samples were amplified and corrected together, so both groups would have been affected equally by any skew.

The sequenced material came from naive CD4+ T cells from blood. The cell subset or site label of this sample denotes: true naive CD4+ T cells. This TCR was recovered from a man aged 18 to 35 with type 1 diabetes. The sequence joins TRBV5-1 to TRBJ2-5; TRBD2 fits 7 bases in the junction. This receptor has the CDR3 CASSRGMREMETQYF. DNA sequence: TGCGCCAGCAGCCGGGGGATGCGGGAGATGGAGACCCAGTACTTC.